A selection of T cell receptor beta chains follows, all from one sample in a study of T cells in Graves' hyperthyroidism and ophthalmopathy. One entry per CDR3 protein results from TCRdb running MiXCR on the multiplex PCR reads. The sample lists about 640,000 distinct CDR3 sequences, about a fifth seen once, with over 30% in the top ten. The source material was blood. Receptor source: a man aged 25 to 40 with Graves' ophthalmopathy. Each CDR3 is given with its conserved first and last residue. The order of the fields is D gene, J gene, CDR3 length, V gene, clone size, CDR3 DNA, CDR3 protein. A D gene is named only where the DNA matches it firmly. Clone size is stated in some rows and not others, as once, few, many or a class when expanded.

d_call: TRBD2
j_call: TRBJ2-1
cdr3_length: 17
v_call: TRBV7-9
clone_size: few
cdr3_nt: TGTGCCAGCAGCACACGCCTGGGACTAGCGGGAGGCAATGAGCAGTTCTTC
cdr3_aa: CASSTRLGLAGGNEQFF

d_call: -
j_call: TRBJ2-7
cdr3_length: 14
v_call: TRBV7-2
clone_size: many
cdr3_nt: TGTGCCAGCAGCTCAGGGGCCAGGGTCTACGAGCAGTACTTC
cdr3_aa: CASSSGARVYEQYF

d_call: -
j_call: TRBJ1-2
cdr3_length: 12
v_call: TRBV29-1
clone_size: -
cdr3_nt: TGCAGCGTTGCCGAGACTAACTATGGCTACACCTTC
cdr3_aa: CSVAETNYGYTF

d_call: TRBD2
j_call: TRBJ2-7
cdr3_length: 15
v_call: TRBV11-2
clone_size: many
cdr3_nt: TGTGCCAGCAGCCCGGGCGGCGGGAGGTCCTACGAGCAGTACTTC
cdr3_aa: CASSPGGGRSYEQYF

d_call: TRBD1
j_call: TRBJ1-1
cdr3_length: 14
v_call: TRBV20-1
clone_size: few
cdr3_nt: TGCAGTGCCTACACCGACAGGGATAACACTGAAGCTTTCTTT
cdr3_aa: CSAYTDRDNTEAFF

d_call: -
j_call: TRBJ2-7
cdr3_length: 13
v_call: TRBV6-1
clone_size: -
cdr3_nt: TGTGCCAGCGCCTGGGACACTGCCTACGAGCAGTACTTC
cdr3_aa: CASAWDTAYEQYF

d_call: -
j_call: TRBJ1-5
cdr3_length: 14
v_call: TRBV19
clone_size: -
cdr3_nt: TGTGCCACCGCTAACGCCCTTGGCAATCAGCCCCAGCATTTT
cdr3_aa: CATANALGNQPQHF

d_call: -
j_call: TRBJ2-7
cdr3_length: 15
v_call: TRBV24-1
clone_size: few
cdr3_nt: TGTGCCACCAGTGCCGGGACTTCGGGGGCCTACGAGCAGTACTTC
cdr3_aa: CATSAGTSGAYEQYF

d_call: -
j_call: TRBJ1-5
cdr3_length: 18
v_call: TRBV19
clone_size: -
cdr3_nt: TGTGCCAGTAGTATAGTCGGGACAACAGGGTGGCGCAATCAGCCCCAGCATTTT
cdr3_aa: CASSIVGTTGWRNQPQHF

d_call: -
j_call: TRBJ1-6
cdr3_length: 15
v_call: TRBV28
clone_size: few
cdr3_nt: TGTGCCAGCAGTGGGGGGAGCTCCTATAATTCACCCCTCCACTTT
cdr3_aa: CASSGGSSYNSPLHF

d_call: -
j_call: TRBJ1-3
cdr3_length: 15
v_call: TRBV3-1
clone_size: many
cdr3_nt: TGTGCCAGCAGCCAAGTACGTGGATCTGGAAACACCATATATTTT
cdr3_aa: CASSQVRGSGNTIYF

d_call: -
j_call: TRBJ1-5
cdr3_length: 15
v_call: TRBV7-9
clone_size: -
cdr3_nt: TGTGCCAGCAGCTTAGGGGAGCAGAGCAATCAGCCCCAGCATTTT
cdr3_aa: CASSLGEQSNQPQHF

d_call: TRBD1
j_call: TRBJ1-2
cdr3_length: 11
v_call: TRBV29-1
clone_size: few
cdr3_nt: TGCAGCGCTACCGACAGGGAAGGCTACACCTTC
cdr3_aa: CSATDREGYTF

d_call: -
j_call: TRBJ1-2
cdr3_length: 14
v_call: TRBV28
clone_size: few
cdr3_nt: TGTGCCAGCAGGTCCTGGGGGGGAAACTATGGCTACACCTTC
cdr3_aa: CASRSWGGNYGYTF

d_call: TRBD1
j_call: TRBJ2-2
cdr3_length: 16
v_call: TRBV10-1
clone_size: -
cdr3_nt: TGCGCCAGCACCACCGGGACAGCCGCGAACACCGGGGAGCTGTTTTTT
cdr3_aa: CASTTGTAANTGELFF

d_call: -
j_call: TRBJ1-1
cdr3_length: 17
v_call: TRBV4-1
clone_size: -
cdr3_nt: TGCGCCAGCACCCTTAAGTCCCCCCCTCCACCCCACACTGAAGCTTTCTTT
cdr3_aa: CASTLKSPPPPHTEAFF

d_call: -
j_call: TRBJ2-3
cdr3_length: 14
v_call: TRBV28
clone_size: -
cdr3_nt: TGTGCCAGCAGTCCAAGGTCGAATTTGGATACGCAGTATTTT
cdr3_aa: CASSPRSNLDTQYF

d_call: TRBD2
j_call: TRBJ2-1
cdr3_length: 18
v_call: TRBV5-1
clone_size: -
cdr3_nt: TGCGCCAGCAGCTTGGGTCTAGCGGGAGCCAAAAGTTACAATGAGCAGTTCTTC
cdr3_aa: CASSLGLAGAKSYNEQFF

d_call: -
j_call: TRBJ2-1
cdr3_length: 12
v_call: TRBV20-1
clone_size: few
cdr3_nt: TGCAGTGCTTGGGACTGGGTTGCTGAGCAGTTCTTC
cdr3_aa: CSAWDWVAEQFF

d_call: -
j_call: TRBJ2-7
cdr3_length: 14
v_call: TRBV20-1
clone_size: many
cdr3_nt: TGCAGTGCTACCCGTCGGGACTTTACCTACGAGCAGTACTTC
cdr3_aa: CSATRRDFTYEQYF

d_call: -
j_call: TRBJ2-1
cdr3_length: 14
v_call: TRBV7-2
clone_size: many
cdr3_nt: TGTGCCAGCAGCTTATTTAATCAGGACAATGAGCAGTTCTTC
cdr3_aa: CASSLFNQDNEQFF

d_call: -
j_call: TRBJ1-1
cdr3_length: 13
v_call: TRBV20-1
clone_size: -
cdr3_nt: TGCAGTGCTAGAGCAGGGGCAAACACTGAAGCTTTCTTT
cdr3_aa: CSARAGANTEAFF